There are a few counts of the clone carrying this T cell receptor beta chain. Antigen unknown. Other DNA variants within this sample encode the same CDR3. This sample stems from a study of radiotherapy plus CTLA-4 blockade in lung cancer. Study-level points and caveats: Some TCR clones had been derived from tumors. These clones expanded in peripheral blood after radiotherapy plus ipilimumab.

Profiling relied on immunoSEQ multiplex PCR, and the TCRdb table lists in-frame clones only, not all of them. The data contain 27,000 or so clones, roughly three quarters of them seen just once; the ten biggest clones take up 20% to 25%. Specimen: peripheral blood, collected from a patient treated with radiotherapy plus ipilimumab. The TCR comes from a human donor with non-small cell lung cancer that progressed on radiotherapy plus ipilimumab.

CDR3 protein: CASSVGEGGAGGPVYEQYF. CDR3 DNA sequence: TGTGCCAGCAGCGTAGGGGAGGGGGGTGCGGGAGGGCCCGTATACGAGCAGTACTTC. V and J are TRBV9 and TRBJ2-7; 9 bases fit TRBD2. V was clipped by 0 bases and J by 4 bases; unmatched bases: 17. Germline CDR1 SGDLS, CDR2 YYNGEE. The CDR3 extends over 19 amino acids.